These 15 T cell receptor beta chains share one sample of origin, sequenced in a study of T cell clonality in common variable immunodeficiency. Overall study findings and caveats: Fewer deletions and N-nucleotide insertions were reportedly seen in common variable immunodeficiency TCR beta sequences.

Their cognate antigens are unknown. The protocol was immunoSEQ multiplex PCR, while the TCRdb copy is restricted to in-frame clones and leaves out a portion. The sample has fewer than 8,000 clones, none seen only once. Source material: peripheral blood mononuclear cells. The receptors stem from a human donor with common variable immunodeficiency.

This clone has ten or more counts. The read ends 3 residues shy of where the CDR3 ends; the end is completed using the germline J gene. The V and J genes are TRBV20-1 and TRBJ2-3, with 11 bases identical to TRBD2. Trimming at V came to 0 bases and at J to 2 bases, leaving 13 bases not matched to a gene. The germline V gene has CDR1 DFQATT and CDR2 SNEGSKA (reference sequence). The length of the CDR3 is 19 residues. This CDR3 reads CSARDEASGRLGYTDTQYF. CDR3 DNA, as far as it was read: TGCAGTGCTAGAGATGAAGCTAGCGGGAGGCTGGGTTACACAGATACG.

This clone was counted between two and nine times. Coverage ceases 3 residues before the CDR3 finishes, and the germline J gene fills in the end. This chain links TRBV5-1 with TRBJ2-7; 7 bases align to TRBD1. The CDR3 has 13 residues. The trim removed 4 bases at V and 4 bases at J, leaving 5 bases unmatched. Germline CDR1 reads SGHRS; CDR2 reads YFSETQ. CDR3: CASSLRQGYEQYF. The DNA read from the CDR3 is TGCGCCAGCAGCCTCCGACAGGGTTACGAG.

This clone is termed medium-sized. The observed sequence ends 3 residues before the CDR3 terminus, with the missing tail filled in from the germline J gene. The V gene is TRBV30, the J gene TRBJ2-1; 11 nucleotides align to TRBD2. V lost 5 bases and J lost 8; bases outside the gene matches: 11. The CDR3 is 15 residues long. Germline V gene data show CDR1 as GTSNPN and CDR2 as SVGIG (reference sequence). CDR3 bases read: TGTGCCTGGTTTATGACTAGCGGGGATAGGGATGAG. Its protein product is CAWFMTSGDRDE. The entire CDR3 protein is CAWFMTSGDRDEQFF.

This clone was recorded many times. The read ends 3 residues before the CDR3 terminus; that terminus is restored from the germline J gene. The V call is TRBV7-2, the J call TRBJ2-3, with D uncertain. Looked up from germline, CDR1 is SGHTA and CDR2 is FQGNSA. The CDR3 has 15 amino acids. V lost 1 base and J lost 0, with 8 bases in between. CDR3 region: CASSLGPLSTDTQYF. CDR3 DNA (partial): TGTGCCAGCAGCTTAGGGCCACTAAGCACAGATACG.

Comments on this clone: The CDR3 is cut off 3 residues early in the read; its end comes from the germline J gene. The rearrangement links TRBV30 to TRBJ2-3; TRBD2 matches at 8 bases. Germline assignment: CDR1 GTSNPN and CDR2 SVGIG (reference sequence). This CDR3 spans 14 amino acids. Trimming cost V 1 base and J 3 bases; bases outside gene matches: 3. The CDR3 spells CAWSAGGRTDTQYF. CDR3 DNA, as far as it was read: TGTGCCTGGAGTGCTGGCGGGAGGACAGATACG. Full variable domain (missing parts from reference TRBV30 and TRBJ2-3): SQTIHQWPATLVQPVGSPLSLECTVEGTSNPNLYWYRQAAGRGLQLLFYSVGIGQISSEVPQNLSASRPQDRQFILSSKKLLLSDSGFYLCAWSAGGRTDTQYFGPGTRLTVL.

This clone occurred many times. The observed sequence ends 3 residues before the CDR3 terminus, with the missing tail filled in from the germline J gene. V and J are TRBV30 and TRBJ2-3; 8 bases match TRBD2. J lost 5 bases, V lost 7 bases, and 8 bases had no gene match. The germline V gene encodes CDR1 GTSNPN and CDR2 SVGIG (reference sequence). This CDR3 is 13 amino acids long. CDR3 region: CAFAGGLEDTQYF. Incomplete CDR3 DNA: TGTGCCTTTGCGGGAGGATTAGAAGATACG.

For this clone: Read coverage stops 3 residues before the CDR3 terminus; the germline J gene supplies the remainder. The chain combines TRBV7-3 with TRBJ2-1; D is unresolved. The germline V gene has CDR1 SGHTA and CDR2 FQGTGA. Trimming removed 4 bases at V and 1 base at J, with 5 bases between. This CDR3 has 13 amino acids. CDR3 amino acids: CASSSSSYNEQFF. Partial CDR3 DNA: TGTGCCAGCAGCTCCTCTTCCTACAATGAG.

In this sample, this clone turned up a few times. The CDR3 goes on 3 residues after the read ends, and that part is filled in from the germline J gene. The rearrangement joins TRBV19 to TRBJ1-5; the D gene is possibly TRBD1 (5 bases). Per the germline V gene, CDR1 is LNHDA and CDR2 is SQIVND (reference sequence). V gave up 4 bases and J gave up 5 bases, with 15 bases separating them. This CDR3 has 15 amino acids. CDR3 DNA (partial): TGTGCCAGTAGTACCGACCAGGGTTGGTATCAGCCC. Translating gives CASSTDQGWYQP. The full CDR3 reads CASSTDQGWYQPQHF.

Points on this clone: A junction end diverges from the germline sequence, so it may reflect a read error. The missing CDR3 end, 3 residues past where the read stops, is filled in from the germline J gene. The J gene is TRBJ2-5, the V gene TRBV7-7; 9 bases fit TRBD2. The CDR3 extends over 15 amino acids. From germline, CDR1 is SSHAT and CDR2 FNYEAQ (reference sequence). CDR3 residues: CASSPRAGGQETQYF. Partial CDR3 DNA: TGTGCTAGCAGCCCCCGGGCGGGAGGGCAAGAGACC.

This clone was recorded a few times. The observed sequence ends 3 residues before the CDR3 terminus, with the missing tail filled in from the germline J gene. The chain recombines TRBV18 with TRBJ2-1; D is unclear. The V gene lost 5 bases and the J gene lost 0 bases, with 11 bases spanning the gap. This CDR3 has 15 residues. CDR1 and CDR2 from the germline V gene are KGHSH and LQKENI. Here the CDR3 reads CASSATASSYNEQFF. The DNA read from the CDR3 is TGTGCCAGCTCAGCTACAGCAAGCTCCTACAATGAG.

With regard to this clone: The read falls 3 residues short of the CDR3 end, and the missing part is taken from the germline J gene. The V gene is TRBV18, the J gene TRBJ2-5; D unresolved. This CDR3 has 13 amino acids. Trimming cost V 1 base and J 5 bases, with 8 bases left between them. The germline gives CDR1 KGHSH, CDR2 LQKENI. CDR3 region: CASSPQGVETQYF. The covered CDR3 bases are TGTGCCAGCTCACCACAGGGCGTGGAGACC.

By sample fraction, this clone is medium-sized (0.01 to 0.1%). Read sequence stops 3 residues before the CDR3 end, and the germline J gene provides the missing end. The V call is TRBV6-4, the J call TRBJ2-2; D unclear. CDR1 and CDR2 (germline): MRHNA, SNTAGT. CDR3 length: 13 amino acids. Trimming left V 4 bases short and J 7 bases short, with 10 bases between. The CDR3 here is CASSVVVGGELFF. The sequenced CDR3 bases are TGTGCCAGCAGTGTCGTAGTCGGCGGGGAG.

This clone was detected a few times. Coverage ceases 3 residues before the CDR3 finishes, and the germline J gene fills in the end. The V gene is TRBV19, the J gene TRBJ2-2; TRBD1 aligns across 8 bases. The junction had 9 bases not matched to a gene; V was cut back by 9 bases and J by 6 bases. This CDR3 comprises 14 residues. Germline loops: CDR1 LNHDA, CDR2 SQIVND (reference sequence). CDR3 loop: CASTRTGLAGELFF. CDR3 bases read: TGTGCCAGCACTCGGACAGGGTTGGCCGGGGAG.

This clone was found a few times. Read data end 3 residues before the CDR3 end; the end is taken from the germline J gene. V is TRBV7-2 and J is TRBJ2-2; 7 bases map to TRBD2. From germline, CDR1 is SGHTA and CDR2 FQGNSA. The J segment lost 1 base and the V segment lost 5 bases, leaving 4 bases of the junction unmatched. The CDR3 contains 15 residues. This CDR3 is CASSLTSENTGELFF. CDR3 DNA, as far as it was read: TGTGCCAGCAGCCTTACTAGCGAGAACACCGGGGAG.

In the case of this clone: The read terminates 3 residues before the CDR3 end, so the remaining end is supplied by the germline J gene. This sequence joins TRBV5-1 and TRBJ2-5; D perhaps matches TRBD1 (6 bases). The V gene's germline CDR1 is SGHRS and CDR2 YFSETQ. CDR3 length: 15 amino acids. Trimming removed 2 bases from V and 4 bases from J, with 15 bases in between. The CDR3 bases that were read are TGCGCCAGCAGCTTACGTTCAGGGGCCGCAGAGACC. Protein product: CASSLRSGAAET. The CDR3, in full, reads CASSLRSGAAETQYF.